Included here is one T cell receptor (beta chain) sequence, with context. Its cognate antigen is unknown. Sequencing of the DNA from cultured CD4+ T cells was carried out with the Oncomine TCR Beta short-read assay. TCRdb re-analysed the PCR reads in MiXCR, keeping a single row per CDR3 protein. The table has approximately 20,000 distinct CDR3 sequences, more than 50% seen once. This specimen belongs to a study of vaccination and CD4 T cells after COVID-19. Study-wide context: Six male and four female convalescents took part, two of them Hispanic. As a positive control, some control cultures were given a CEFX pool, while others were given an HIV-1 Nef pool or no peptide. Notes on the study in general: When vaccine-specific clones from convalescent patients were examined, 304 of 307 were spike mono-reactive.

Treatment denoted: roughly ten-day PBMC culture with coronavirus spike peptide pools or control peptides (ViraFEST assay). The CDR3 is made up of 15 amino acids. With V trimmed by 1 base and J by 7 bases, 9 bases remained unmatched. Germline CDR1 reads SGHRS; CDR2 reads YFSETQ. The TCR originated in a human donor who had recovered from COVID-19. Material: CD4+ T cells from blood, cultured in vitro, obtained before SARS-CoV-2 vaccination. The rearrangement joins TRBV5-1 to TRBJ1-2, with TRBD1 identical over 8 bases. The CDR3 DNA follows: TGCGCCAGCAGCTTGTGGGGCCAGGGGGCCGGTGGCTACACCTTC. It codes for CASSLWGQGAGGYTF.